What follows are 10 T cell receptor beta chains derived from one specimen sequenced in a study of OX40 agonist ivuxolimab in advanced cancers. Sequenced by immunoSEQ multiplex PCR; TCRdb stores in-frame clones only, minus some. The table has about 100,000 clones, around 90% seen once. The sample here was CD4+ or CD8+ T cells sorted from blood, taken in a trial of the OX40 agonist ivuxolimab. The origin of the receptors is an adult with an advanced solid tumor such as melanoma, head and neck, liver or kidney cancer.

V and J are TRBV5-1 and TRBJ2-1, with D uncertain. The CDR3 loop spans 14 amino acids. The V gene's germline CDR1 is SGHRS and CDR2 YFSETQ. V lost 1 base, J lost 1 base, and 6 bases lay in between. In DNA, the CDR3 is TGCGCCAGCAGCTTGTGGGTATCCTACAATGAGCAGTTCTTC. Translation: CASSLWVSYNEQFF.

This sequence joins TRBV28 and TRBJ2-3, with no clear D. The CDR3 has 15 amino acids. CDR1 MDHEN and CDR2 SYDVKM come from the germline V gene. Trimming pared 4 bases from V and 2 bases from J, leaving 13 bases between. The CDR3 DNA is TGTGCCAGCAGTTCCATTGGCGGTTTCACAGATACGCAGTATTTT. Its translation is CASSSIGGFTDTQYF.

This chain links TRBV9 with TRBJ2-5; 10 positions match TRBD2. CDR3 length: 19 residues. V was pared by 0 bases and J by 5 bases, with 16 bases of the junction left unmatched. Per the germline V gene, CDR1 is SGDLS and CDR2 is YYNGEE. The CDR3 here is CASSVANGVASGSQETQYF. The CDR3 coding sequence is TGTGCCAGCAGCGTAGCTAACGGTGTGGCTAGCGGGAGCCAGGAGACCCAGTACTTC.

The rearrangement joins TRBV5-4 to TRBJ2-7; TRBD2 is a possible D gene (5 bases). V lost 0 bases and J lost 5, with 12 bases in between. The CDR3 contains 14 residues. Germline assignment: CDR1 SGHNT and CDR2 YYREEE (reference sequence). CDR3 amino acids: CASSLVRAPDEQYF. CDR3 coding DNA: TGTGCCAGCAGCTTGGTGCGGGCCCCGGACGAGCAGTACTTC. Full variable domain (remainder filled in from reference TRBV5-4 and TRBJ2-7): ETGVTQSPTHLIKTRGQQVTLRCSSQSGHNTVSWYQQALGQGPQFIFQYYREEENGRGNFPPRFSGLQFPNYSSELNVNALELDDSALYLCASSLVRAPDEQYFGPGTRLTVT.

The chain carries TRBV2 and TRBJ1-4; 9 bases map to TRBD1. The germline V gene has CDR1 SNHLY and CDR2 FYNNEI. Trimming cost V 3 bases and J 5 bases; bases outside gene matches: 7. The CDR3 is 16 residues long. DNA of the CDR3: TGTGCCAGCAGTGACGCCGGGACAGGGTCGAATGAAAAACTGTTTTTT. Protein product: CASSDAGTGSNEKLFF.

This sequence joins TRBV28 and TRBJ1-2, with D perhaps matching TRBD1 (5 bases). The length of the CDR3 is 16 residues. CDR1 is MDHEN and CDR2 is SYDVKM in the germline V gene. Trimming stripped 5 bases from V and 4 bases from J, with 20 bases between. The CDR3 coding sequence is TGTGCCAGCAGTGCGTCACTGGGGGGGGGAACCTATGGCTACACCTTC. Protein sequence: CASSASLGGGTYGYTF.

The chain combines TRBV6-1 with TRBJ2-7; no firm D call. There are 11 residues in the CDR3. Germline V gene data show CDR1 as MNHNS and CDR2 as SASEGT. Trimming took off 7 bases at V and 6 bases at J, with 10 bases between the two ends. This CDR3 reads CASTDGFEQYF. The CDR3 coding sequence is TGTGCCAGCACCGACGGCTTCGAGCAGTACTTC.

V gene TRBV5-1 combines with J gene TRBJ1-4, with a weak D call TRBD1 (6 bases). The CDR3 runs 16 residues. Looked up from germline, CDR1 is SGHRS and CDR2 is YFSETQ. With 4 bases removed from V and 0 bases from J, the gap between germline ends came to 13 bases. The CDR3 loop reads CASSPQGLSTNEKLFF. The CDR3 DNA is TGCGCCAGCAGCCCCCAGGGGCTATCAACTAATGAAAAACTGTTTTTT.

This clone was seen only a few times. The chain has TRBV19 and TRBJ1-5; 7 positions match TRBD1. V trimming: 4 bases; J trimming: 3 bases; junction bases outside the gene matches: 6. This CDR3 region has 15 residues. The germline V gene encodes CDR1 LNHDA and CDR2 SQIVND (reference sequence). The CDR3 protein is CASSTGGQINQPQHF. CDR3 sequence (DNA): TGTGCCAGTAGTACCGGGGGACAGATCAATCAGCCCCAGCATTTT. Full variable domain (remainder filled in from reference TRBV19 and TRBJ1-5): DGGITQSPKYLFRKEGQNVTLSCEQNLNHDAMYWYRQDPGQGLRLIYYSQIVNDFQKGDIAEGYSVSREKKESFPLTVTSAQKNPTAFYLCASSTGGQINQPQHFGDGTRLSIL.

J is TRBJ1-1 and V is TRBV27, with D perhaps TRBD1 (5 bases). V gave up 6 bases and J gave up 1 base, with 15 bases separating them. CDR1 is MNHEY, CDR2 SMNVEV, per germline (reference sequence). CDR3 size: 15 residues. CDR3: CASRHGGVGNTEAFF. CDR3 DNA sequence: TGTGCCAGCAGGCACGGGGGGGTAGGGAACACTGAAGCTTTCTTT.